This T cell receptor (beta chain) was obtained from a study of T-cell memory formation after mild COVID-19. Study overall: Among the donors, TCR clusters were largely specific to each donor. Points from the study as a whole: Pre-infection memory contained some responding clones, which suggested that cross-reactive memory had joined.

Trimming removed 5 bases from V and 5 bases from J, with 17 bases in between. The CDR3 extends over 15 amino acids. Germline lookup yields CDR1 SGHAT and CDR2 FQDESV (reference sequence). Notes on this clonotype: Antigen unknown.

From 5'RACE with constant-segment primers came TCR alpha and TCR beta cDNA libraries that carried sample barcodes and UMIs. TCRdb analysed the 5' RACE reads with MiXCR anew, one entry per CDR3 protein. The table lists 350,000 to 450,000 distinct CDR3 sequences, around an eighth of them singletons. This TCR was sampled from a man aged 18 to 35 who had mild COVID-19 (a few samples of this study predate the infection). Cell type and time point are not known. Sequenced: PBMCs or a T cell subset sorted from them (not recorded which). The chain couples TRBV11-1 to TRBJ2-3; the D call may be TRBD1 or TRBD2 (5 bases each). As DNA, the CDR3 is TGTGCCAGCAGCGTCACGGGACCCCCCGGAGATACGCAGTATTTT. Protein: CASSVTGPPGDTQYF. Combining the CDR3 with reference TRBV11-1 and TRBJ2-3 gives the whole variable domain EAEVAQSPRYKITEKSQAVAFWCDPISGHATLYWYRQILGQGPELLVQFQDESVVDDSQLPKDRFSAERLKGVDSTLKIQPAELGDSAMYLCASSVTGPPGDTQYFGPGTRLTVL.